Shown below are 26 T cell receptor beta chains from a single sample sequenced in a study of vaccination and CD4 T cells after COVID-19. Sequencing of DNA taken from cultured CD4+ T cells relied on the Oncomine TCR Beta short-read assay. TCRdb passed the PCR reads through MiXCR, listing each CDR3 protein once. The sample records 10,000 to 15,000 distinct CDR3 sequences, roughly 50% being singletons. No cognate antigen is known for these TCRs. As to treatment: approximately 11-day PBMC culture with coronavirus spike peptide pools or control peptides (ViraFEST assay). The sequencing sample was made of CD4+ T cells from blood, cultured in vitro. The receptors here all came from a human donor who had recovered from COVID-19.

This clonotype was observed a handful of times. This chain joins TRBV14 and TRBJ1-1; no definite D call. Germline CDR1 is SGHDN and CDR2 is FVKESK. The CDR3 contains 14 residues. V was cut by 4 bases and J by 1 base, with 10 bases left in between. The CDR3 nucleotides are TGTGCCAGCAGCCTAGTAGGACGGAACACTGAAGCTTTCTTT. As protein: CASSLVGRNTEAFF.

DNA for the CDR3: TGTGCCAGCTCCAGCGTTGGTCGAGACAATGAGCAGTTCTTC. Translation: CASSSVGRDNEQFF. The chain has TRBV28 and TRBJ2-1; unclear D gene. Between the trimmed V and J ends, which lost 8 bases and 5 bases, there was a span of 16 bases. Germline V gene lookup returns CDR1 MDHEN and CDR2 SYDVKM. The CDR3 loop spans 14 amino acids.

The chain carries TRBV10-1 and TRBJ2-5, with 7 nucleotides matching TRBD1. Germline CDR1 WNHNN, CDR2 SYGVQD (reference sequence). This CDR3 comprises 14 residues. V lost 6 bases and J lost 3; bases outside the gene matches: 7. The CDR3 here is CASSRGSAEETQYF. In nucleotides, the CDR3 is TGCGCCAGCAGCAGGGGGTCCGCAGAAGAGACCCAGTACTTC.

This clonotype was seen a handful of times. The CDR3 region has the DNA TGCAGTGCCAAGGGGACGGTAGCCAAAAACATTCAGTACTTC. It is translated as CSAKGTVAKNIQYF. The chain combines TRBV20-1 with TRBJ2-4, with D possibly called TRBD1 or TRBD2 (5 bases each). The CDR3 is 14 amino acids. Trimming took off 6 bases at V and 0 bases at J, with 12 bases between the two ends. Per germline, CDR1 DFQATT and CDR2 SNEGSKA (reference sequence).

The chain carries TRBV20-1 and TRBJ1-2; D gene ambiguous. V shed 3 bases and J shed 9 bases, with 8 bases lying between them. CDR1 is DFQATT, CDR2 SNEGSKA, per germline (reference sequence). The CDR3 length is 10 residues. In nucleotides, the CDR3 is TGCAGTGCTAGCAACGTTAGCTACACCTTC. Residues: CSASNVSYTF.

In this sample, this clonotype turned up a few times. The chain joins TRBV20-1 to TRBJ1-5; D unclear. The CDR3 extends over 12 amino acids. Germline V gives CDR1 DFQATT, CDR2 SNEGSKA (reference sequence). V dropped 1 base and J dropped 3 bases, with 4 bases sitting between them. CDR3 loop: CSARGDNQPQHF. The CDR3 DNA is TGCAGTGCTAGAGGGGACAATCAGCCCCAGCATTTT.

J is TRBJ2-7 and V is TRBV2, with TRBD1 matching over 9 bases. The CDR3 is 14 residues long. CDR1 is SNHLY and CDR2 is FYNNEI in the germline V gene. After removal of 6 bases from V and 0 bases from J, the junction contained 3 bases not matched to a gene. The CDR3 region is CASSRDRVSYEQYF. CDR3 in DNA: TGTGCCAGCAGCCGGGACAGGGTCTCCTACGAGCAGTACTTC.

This clonotype was detected a few times. V and J are TRBV7-2 and TRBJ1-5; D is possibly TRBD1 (5 bases). CDR1 and CDR2 (germline): SGHTA, FQGNSA. The CDR3 length is 14 residues. V lost 7 bases to trimming and J lost 10 bases, with 20 bases between them. The CDR3 here is CASNLWPGGFPQHF. The DNA for the CDR3 is TGTGCCAGCAACCTTTGGCCTGGGGGTTTCCCCCAGCATTTT.

Only a few counts were recorded for this clonotype. The V call is TRBV6-4, the J call TRBJ1-5, with D uncertain. The germline V gene has CDR1 MRHNA and CDR2 SNTAGT. The CDR3 runs 16 residues. The V end lost 0 bases, the J end lost 0 bases, and 9 bases lay between the germline ends. CDR3 bases: TGTGCCAGCAGTGACTCGAGGCCTGATAGCAATCAGCCCCAGCATTTT. It yields the protein CASSDSRPDSNQPQHF.

The chain is built from TRBV20-1 and TRBJ2-2; 8 nucleotides align to TRBD2. There are 16 residues in the CDR3. V was clipped by 6 bases and J by 6 bases; unmatched bases: 15. Germline V CDR1 and CDR2: DFQATT, SNEGSKA (reference sequence). In DNA, the CDR3 is TGCAGTGCCCTTGGACTAAGCGGGAGTTTTGCCGGGGAGCTGTTTTTT. Its translation is CSALGLSGSFAGELFF.

This clonotype was found once. The chain carries TRBV28 and TRBJ2-1; no clear D. CDR1 and CDR2 from the germline V gene are MDHEN and SYDVKM. V lost 6 bases to trimming and J lost 4 bases, with 13 bases between them. This CDR3 is 14 amino acids long. The CDR3, as DNA: TGTGCCAGCAGGAGAAGAGAAGGATACAATGAGCAGTTCTTC. It specifies CASRRREGYNEQFF.

V and J are TRBV20-1 and TRBJ1-5; no firm D call. In germline, CDR1 is DFQATT, CDR2 SNEGSKA (reference sequence). The CDR3 has 13 residues. V gave up 0 bases and J gave up 5 bases, with 8 bases separating them. The CDR3 loop is CSARDAGYQPQHF. The CDR3 DNA reads TGCAGTGCTAGAGATGCCGGGTATCAGCCCCAGCATTTT.

CDR3 bases: TGTGCCAGCTCAAGGGGGTCGGCAGTCCGTTCCGACGAGCAGTACTTC. The encoded protein is CASSRGSAVRSDEQYF. The V call is TRBV18, the J call TRBJ2-7; D perhaps matches TRBD1 (6 bases). This CDR3 has 16 residues. The V gene's germline CDR1 is KGHSH and CDR2 LQKENI. The V end lost 5 bases, the J end lost 5 bases, and 22 bases lay between the germline ends.

The chain employs TRBV7-9 and TRBJ2-3; D perhaps matches TRBD2 (5 bases). CDR1 is SEHNR, CDR2 FQNEAQ, per germline (reference sequence). Trimming stripped 2 bases from V and 2 bases from J, with 8 bases between. The CDR3 has 14 amino acids. As DNA, the CDR3 is TGTGCCAGCAGCTTACCGGGGAACACAGATACGCAGTATTTT. It is translated as CASSLPGNTDTQYF.

The chain couples TRBV20-1 to TRBJ1-5; 7 positions match TRBD1. Germline V gives CDR1 DFQATT, CDR2 SNEGSKA (reference sequence). The V gene end was trimmed by 6 bases and the J gene end by 0 bases; junction bases not matched to a gene: 8. This CDR3 is built from 15 residues. The DNA of the CDR3 is TGCAGTGCCCTTAGGGACAGCCATAGCAATCAGCCCCAGCATTTT. This codes for CSALRDSHSNQPQHF.

This clonotype came up a few times. This chain connects TRBV20-1 to TRBJ1-6; weak D call: TRBD1 (6 bases). V was trimmed by 3 bases and J by 10 bases, leaving 16 bases between them. CDR1 DFQATT and CDR2 SNEGSKA come from the germline V gene (reference sequence). This CDR3 has 14 amino acids. The CDR3 DNA follows: TGCAGTGCTAGTTCGGGACATTTCTCCTCACCCCTCCACTTT. The encoded protein is CSASSGHFSSPLHF.

This clonotype appeared a few times. The chain recombines TRBV7-2 with TRBJ1-1; TRBD1 is a possible D gene (5 bases). Germline V CDR1 and CDR2: SGHTA, FQGNSA. The V end lost 5 bases, the J end lost 2 bases, and 12 bases lay between the germline ends. This CDR3 comprises 14 residues. In DNA form, the CDR3 reads TGTGCCAGCAGCCCGGGGCGGTCAAACACTGAAGCTTTCTTT. Amino acids: CASSPGRSNTEAFF. Full variable domain (outside the CDR3, taken from reference TRBV7-2 and TRBJ1-1): GAGVSQSPSNKVTEKGKDVELRCDPISGHTALYWYRQSLGQGLEFLIYFQGNSAPDKSGLPSDRFSAERTGGSVSTLTIQRTQQEDSAVYLCASSPGRSNTEAFFGQGTRLTVV.

The chain employs TRBV7-3 and TRBJ2-7, with unresolved D. The length of the CDR3 is 13 residues. Germline V gene data show CDR1 as SGHTA and CDR2 as FQGTGA. Trimming pared 0 bases from V and 5 bases from J, leaving 8 bases between. The CDR3: CASSLTVRDEQYF. Written as DNA, the CDR3 is TGTGCCAGCAGCTTAACGGTCCGGGACGAGCAGTACTTC.

This clonotype occurred a few times. The chain joins TRBV7-2 to TRBJ1-2; a weak D match, TRBD1 (5 bases). CDR1 and CDR2 (germline): SGHTA, FQGNSA. The CDR3 has 15 amino acids. V dropped 1 base and J dropped 3 bases, with 12 bases sitting between them. CDR3 sequence reads: CASSLVRQLYYGYTF. The CDR3 nucleotides are TGTGCCAGCAGCTTAGTAAGACAGCTTTACTATGGCTACACCTTC.

This clonotype was recorded a few times. V usage is TRBV12-5 and J usage is TRBJ1-1, with 8 bases aligning to TRBD1. This CDR3 has 19 residues. V shed 5 bases, J shed 0 bases, and the junction held 17 bases outside the gene matches. The V gene's germline CDR1 is LGHNT and CDR2 FRNRAP. The CDR3 reads CASGRITYRGYLMNTEAFF. In nucleotides, the CDR3 is TGTGCTAGTGGTCGAATAACATACAGGGGGTACCTCATGAACACTGAAGCTTTCTTT.

The table lists this clonotype with a few counts. The chain uses TRBV18 and TRBJ2-3, with 7 bases matching TRBD1. Germline V gene lookup returns CDR1 KGHSH and CDR2 LQKENI. V dropped 1 base and J dropped 2; count of bases not matched to a gene: 9. The CDR3 is 17 residues long. CDR3 nucleotide sequence: TGTGCCAGCTCACCACGGGTGGGACAGACGTTCACAGATACGCAGTATTTT. Its translation is CASSPRVGQTFTDTQYF.

V gene TRBV2 combines with J gene TRBJ1-6; 9 nucleotides align to TRBD1. The CDR3 consists of 13 residues. Germline assignment: CDR1 SNHLY and CDR2 FYNNEI. After removal of 10 bases from V and 9 bases from J, the junction contained 7 bases not matched to a gene. CDR3 coding DNA: TGTGCCACACAGGGGGCGCCAGGTTCACCCCTCCACTTT. Translated: CATQGAPGSPLHF.

This chain connects TRBV12-3 or TRBV12-4 to TRBJ2-5, with TRBD2 as a possible D gene (5 bases). Trimming took off 6 bases at V and 7 bases at J, with 12 bases between the two ends. This CDR3 region has 12 residues. The CDR3 DNA sequence: TGTGCCAGCAGCTCCCCGGCGGGGACCCAGTACTTC. This codes for CASSSPAGTQYF.

The rearrangement uses TRBV28 and TRBJ1-5, with 9 bases aligning to TRBD1. CDR1 and CDR2 from the germline V gene are MDHEN and SYDVKM. The CDR3 sequence is 17 residues long. The ends lost 1 base at V and 2 bases at J; junction bases unmatched: 6. The CDR3 bases are TGTGCCAGCAGTTTATACGGGACAGGGTCTGGCAATCAGCCCCAGCATTTT. This encodes CASSLYGTGSGNQPQHF.

This sequence joins TRBV30 and TRBJ1-2; unclear D gene. Deletions cut 4 bases from V and 2 bases from J, with 11 bases between. The CDR3 has 13 residues. Germline-derived CDR1 and CDR2 are GTSNPN and SVGIG (reference sequence). CDR3 in DNA: TGTGCCTGGATCCACATGGGGAACTATGGCTACACCTTC. As protein: CAWIHMGNYGYTF.

A few counts support this clonotype. This chain links TRBV6-1 with TRBJ1-5; 7 bases match TRBD1. CDR1 and CDR2 from the germline V gene are MNHNS and SASEGT. There are 15 residues in the CDR3. The V and J ends lost 6 bases and 3 bases, in that order; junction bases with no gene match: 8. The CDR3: CASSQRQGPNQPQHF. CDR3 nucleotide sequence: TGTGCCAGCAGCCAACGACAGGGCCCCAATCAGCCCCAGCATTTT.